The T cell receptor (beta chain) described here comes from a study of cytomegalovirus exposure and HLA in healthy donors. Study results and caveats: Earlier results showed most TCR beta V segments being productive about 87% or about 30% of the time. A list of more than 150 TCR beta chains associated with cytomegalovirus was given. Presence/absence analyses assumed roughly uniform sequencing depth across donors.

Though nominally healthy at sampling, donors likely had unrecorded immune exposures. This clone appeared a single time. Its antigen is as yet unknown. PCR employed 60 Vbeta and 13 Jbeta primers. Measured with immunoSEQ multiplex PCR; TCRdb has only the in-frame clones, and not every one. The data contain about 130,000 clones, roughly 79% of them singletons. Unmatched junction bases numbered 9, after V lost 4 bases and J lost 5 bases. Germline CDR1 reads MGHRA; CDR2 reads YSYEKL. This CDR3 region has 16 residues. The material sequenced was PBMCs. The TCR was taken from a woman between 50 and 59 years old in good health and CMV-seronegative. The J gene is TRBJ1-5, the V gene TRBV4-1, with TRBD1 identical over 9 bases. This CDR3 reads CASSLQLQGADQPQHF. CDR3 bases: TGCGCCAGCAGCCTACAGCTACAGGGGGCTGATCAGCCCCAGCATTTT.